This T cell receptor beta chain was sequenced for a study of regulatory T cells in long-lasting Graves disease. As to time point: persistent/refractory GD, antithyroid drugs over 5 years with positive TRAb. TCR sequences were obtained from RNA taken from PBMCs. Libraries of TCR beta came from iRepertoire HTBI primers plus Arm-PCR of CDR3 regions. MiXCR, applied by TCRdb to the multiplex PCR reads, yields one record per CDR3 protein. The sample carries about 300,000 distinct CDR3 sequences, around 20% recorded once. Sequences were derived from peripheral blood mononuclear cells (PBMCs), sampled when the disease was refractory, from a patient treated with antithyroid drugs. This sequence was found in a female donor with Graves disease.

The CDR3 loop reads CASRGGGPIETQYF. The CDR3 region has the DNA TGTGCCAGCAGGGGGGGGGGGCCGATAGAGACCCAGTACTTC. The chain recombines TRBV28 with TRBJ2-5; D is possibly TRBD2 (7 bases). The CDR3 runs to 14 residues. Trimming cost V 6 bases and J 4 bases, with 15 bases left between them. CDR1 is MDHEN and CDR2 is SYDVKM in the germline V gene.